The clone carrying this T cell receptor beta chain was seen a few times. Its antigen is not identified. Researchers used genomic DNA as the template to profile TCR beta VDJ and CDR3. MiXCR, applied by TCRdb to the reads, yields one record per CDR3 protein. Altogether hundreds of thousands of distinct CDR3 sequences are present, about a third being singletons, with the ten largest covering around 0.82%. Patients chosen for sequencing had CD8+CD57+ cells that had expanded, as shown by flow cytometry. The study sampled blood from patients who had received no therapy. The data originate from a study of CD8+CD57+ T cells in acquired aplastic anemia. Across the whole study: Sorting CD4+ and CD8+ cells gave DNA averaging approximately 3 ug. Notes on the study in general: Twenty-nine was the count of CD8+ CDR3 sequences that patients shared with controls. Patients and controls were not found to differ significantly in CD8+ Simpson's diversity.

V was pared by 1 base and J by 4 bases, with 3 bases of the junction left unmatched. Germline-derived CDR1 and CDR2 are LGHDT and YNNKEL (reference sequence). The CDR3 is 16 amino acids. The chain joins TRBV3-1 to TRBJ2-1; 11 nucleotides agree with TRBD1. The receptor was isolated from a human donor with aplastic anemia. The sample consisted of sorted CD4+, CD8+, or CD8+CD57+ T cells (not recorded which) from PBMCs. CDR3 bases: TGTGCCAGCAGCCAAGGGGGGACAGGGGGGTACAATGAGCAGTTCTTC. It specifies CASSQGGTGGYNEQFF.